A single sample gave rise to the 28 T cell receptor beta chains below, sequenced in a study of OX40 agonist ivuxolimab in advanced cancers. Library prep was done by the immunoSEQ multiplex PCR assay. Sourced from immuneACCESS, this table was stored by TCRdb with only in-frame sequences that have V and J called. A share of the clones is absent; for the studies checked, an unresolved V gene accounts for under half, and the remainder has no known explanation. Counted in this sample were 77,000 or so clones; 90% of them appeared once. 1.5% to 2% of the sample is in the top ten clones. This material consisted of CD4+ or CD8+ T cells sorted from blood, taken in a trial of the OX40 agonist ivuxolimab. These receptors originate from an adult with an advanced solid tumor such as melanoma, head and neck, liver or kidney cancer.

The chain combines TRBV19 with TRBJ2-1; possibly TRBD2 for D (5 bases). Germline V gene data show CDR1 as LNHDA and CDR2 as SQIVND (reference sequence). Trimming pared 5 bases from V and 7 bases from J, leaving 12 bases between. CDR3 length equals 13 residues. The CDR3 region is CASSPPRGNEQFF. Here the CDR3 DNA reads TGTGCCAGTAGTCCCCCTCGGGGAAATGAGCAGTTCTTC.

V usage is TRBV2 and J usage is TRBJ2-3; D possibly corresponds to TRBD1 (6 bases). CDR3 length: 15 amino acids. From germline, CDR1 is SNHLY and CDR2 FYNNEI. Trimming took 6 bases from V and 5 from J, leaving 18 bases between them. The CDR3 loop reads CASRITKGGVDTQYF. Here the CDR3 DNA reads TGTGCCAGCAGGATAACCAAAGGGGGTGTAGATACGCAGTATTTT.

CDR3 loop: CASSEREVQETQYF. CDR3 bases: TGTGCCAGCAGCGAACGGGAGGTCCAAGAGACCCAGTACTTC. The rearrangement joins TRBV11-3 to TRBJ2-5; 7 bases agree with TRBD2. Trimming cost V 5 bases and J 1 base; bases outside gene matches: 4. The CDR3 contains 14 residues. Germline V gene lookup returns CDR1 SGHNT and CDR2 YENEEA.

This CDR3 is CASRSGWMDGYTF. The CDR3 bases are TGTGCCAGCAGATCGGGCTGGATGGATGGCTACACCTTC. The chain uses TRBV28 and TRBJ1-2; unclear D gene. Germline V CDR1 and CDR2: MDHEN, SYDVKM. V was pared by 6 bases and J by 6 bases, with 14 bases between. The CDR3 covers 13 residues.

CDR3 DNA sequence: TGTGCCAGTAGCCAAGCCGGCCCCCCGGACGACGAGCAGTACTTC. Protein sequence: CASSQAGPPDDEQYF. The chain combines TRBV19 with TRBJ2-7; D is undetermined. Per germline, CDR1 LNHDA and CDR2 SQIVND (reference sequence). The CDR3 is made up of 15 amino acids. V gave up 6 bases and J gave up 5 bases, with 20 bases separating them.

This CDR3 is CASSKLAVDYEQYF. The CDR3 DNA follows: TGTGCCAGTAGTAAACTAGCGGTAGACTACGAGCAGTACTTC. The V gene is TRBV19, the J gene TRBJ2-7; TRBD2 agrees at 8 bases. Losses at the gene ends were 4 bases for V and 3 bases for J; bases not matched to a gene: 5. Germline V gene data show CDR1 as LNHDA and CDR2 as SQIVND (reference sequence). The CDR3 loop spans 14 amino acids. The whole variable domain, filled in from reference TRBV19 and TRBJ2-7, reads DGGITQSPKYLFRKEGQNVTLSCEQNLNHDAMYWYRQDPGQGLRLIYYSQIVNDFQKGDIAEGYSVSREKKESFPLTVTSAQKNPTAFYLCASSKLAVDYEQYFGPGTRLTVT.

J is TRBJ1-4 and V is TRBV2; D is undetermined. Per the germline V gene, CDR1 is SNHLY and CDR2 is FYNNEI. CDR3 length equals 11 residues. V was pared by 7 bases and J by 5 bases, with 5 bases between. The CDR3 loop is CASKGNEKLFF. The CDR3 DNA reads TGTGCCAGCAAAGGGAATGAAAAACTGTTTTTT.

The CDR3 here is CASSIGAGQFF. CDR3 DNA: TGTGCCAGTAGTATAGGCGCGGGCCAGTTCTTC. The V gene is TRBV19, the J gene TRBJ2-1; D is possibly TRBD2 (5 bases). This CDR3 is 11 amino acids long. CDR1 is LNHDA, CDR2 SQIVND, per germline (reference sequence). Trimming took off 1 base at V and 13 bases at J, with 8 bases between the two ends.

The chain joins TRBV2 to TRBJ2-5; TRBD2 aligns across 10 bases. The CDR3 extends over 14 amino acids. V lost 7 bases to trimming and J lost 5 bases; unmatched junction nucleotides: 7. The V gene's germline CDR1 is SNHLY and CDR2 FYNNEI. The CDR3 DNA is TGTGCCAGCAACGAGCGGGGGGGCCGGGAGACCCAGTACTTC. This encodes CASNERGGRETQYF.

The chain carries TRBV7-3 and TRBJ2-3; 9 positions agree with TRBD1. Germline lookup yields CDR1 SGHTA and CDR2 FQGTGA. Losses at the gene ends were 4 bases for V and 1 base for J; bases not matched to a gene: 3. This CDR3 is built from 15 residues. The CDR3 is CASSSGQGRTDTQYF. DNA of the CDR3: TGTGCCAGCAGCTCCGGACAGGGGCGCACAGATACGCAGTATTTT. The full variable domain, completed using reference TRBV7-3 and TRBJ2-3, is GAGVSQTPSNKVTEKGKYVELRCDPISGHTALYWYRQSLGQGPEFLIYFQGTGAADDSGLPNDRFFAVRPEGSVSTLKIQRTERGDSAVYLCASSSGQGRTDTQYFGPGTRLTVL.

The V call is TRBV5-6, the J call TRBJ1-6; D uncertain. The CDR3 runs 14 residues. The germline gives CDR1 SGHDT, CDR2 YYEEEE. V lost 2 bases to trimming and J lost 6 bases, with 9 bases between them. CDR3 region: CASSLASINSPLHF. CDR3 bases: TGTGCCAGCAGCTTAGCCAGTATTAATTCACCCCTCCACTTT.

The rearrangement joins TRBV11-2 to TRBJ2-2; 7 bases are a match to TRBD1. The CDR3 consists of 14 residues. V trimming: 6 bases; J trimming: 4 bases; junction bases outside the gene matches: 5. CDR1 is SGHAT and CDR2 is FQNNGV in the germline V gene. As DNA, the CDR3 is TGTGCCAGCAGTTCCACAGGGGCCACCGGGGAGCTGTTTTTT. The encoded protein is CASSSTGATGELFF.

This clone was recorded only once. The chain uses TRBV5-4 and TRBJ2-6, with TRBD1 identical over 7 bases. Germline CDR1 SGHNT, CDR2 YYREEE (reference sequence). This CDR3 contains 16 residues. Trimming cost V 3 bases and J 0 bases; bases outside gene matches: 3. The CDR3 loop reads CASSSQGLSGANVLTF. The CDR3 DNA follows: TGTGCCAGCAGCTCACAGGGGCTCTCTGGGGCCAACGTCCTGACTTTC.

J is TRBJ2-7 and V is TRBV27; 8 nucleotides agree with TRBD1. V shed 5 bases and J 4 bases; nucleotides not matched to a gene: 4. The CDR3 is made up of 13 amino acids. Germline-derived CDR1 and CDR2 are MNHEY and SMNVEV (reference sequence). In DNA form, the CDR3 reads TGTGCCAGCAGTAAGGACAGGGCGTACGAGCAGTACTTC. Its translation: CASSKDRAYEQYF.

The chain couples TRBV7-2 to TRBJ2-5; D is possibly TRBD1 or TRBD2 (7 bases each). The CDR3 extends over 17 amino acids. CDR1 and CDR2 (germline): SGHTA, FQGNSA. V gave up 3 bases and J gave up 1 base, with 18 bases separating them. The CDR3 loop is CASSLGGTGTAQETQYF. CDR3 nucleotide sequence: TGTGCCAGCAGCTTGGGAGGGACCGGGACAGCCCAAGAGACCCAGTACTTC. The full variable domain, with the rest looked up from reference TRBV7-2 and TRBJ2-5, is GAGVSQSPSNKVTEKGKDVELRCDPISGHTALYWYRQSLGQGLEFLIYFQGNSAPDKSGLPSDRFSAERTGGSVSTLTIQRTQQEDSAVYLCASSLGGTGTAQETQYFGPGTRLLVL.

The chain couples TRBV10-3 to TRBJ1-5, with a tentative D call TRBD1 (6 bases). Trimming pared 10 bases from V and 5 bases from J, leaving 12 bases between. Germline V gene data show CDR1 as ENHRY and CDR2 as SYGVKD. There are 12 residues in the CDR3. CDR3 protein: CATRQADQPQHF. The DNA of the CDR3 is TGTGCCACCCGACAGGCGGATCAGCCCCAGCATTTT.

J is TRBJ2-2 and V is TRBV30; 7 nucleotides agree with TRBD1. Looked up from germline, CDR1 is GTSNPN and CDR2 is SVGIG (reference sequence). V shed 4 bases, J shed 3 bases, and the junction held 8 bases outside the gene matches. The CDR3 totals 15 residues. CDR3 in DNA: TGTGCCTGGAATAGGAAGGGGGCCTACACCGGGGAGCTGTTTTTT. This sequence encodes CAWNRKGAYTGELFF.

The chain carries TRBV7-8 and TRBJ1-5; D is possibly TRBD1 (5 bases). V shed 1 base and J shed 3 bases, with 7 bases lying between them. The CDR3 spans 14 residues. Germline V gives CDR1 SGHVS, CDR2 FQNEAQ. The CDR3 DNA follows: TGTGCCAGCAGCTTAGTACAGGACAATCAGCCCCAGCATTTT. It specifies CASSLVQDNQPQHF.

J is TRBJ1-3 and V is TRBV11-2, with TRBD1 identical over 7 bases. In germline, CDR1 is SGHAT, CDR2 FQNNGV. The CDR3 contains 15 residues. V trimming: 5 bases; J trimming: 0 bases; junction bases outside the gene matches: 4. CDR3: CASSAQGDSGNTIYF. For the CDR3, the DNA is TGTGCCAGCAGCGCCCAGGGGGACTCTGGAAACACCATATATTTT.

The rearrangement links TRBV11-2 to TRBJ2-7; 13 nucleotides match TRBD2. Trimming removed 5 bases from V and 5 bases from J; junction bases left unmatched: 3. The CDR3 totals 14 residues. Germline V gene lookup returns CDR1 SGHAT and CDR2 FQNNGV. The CDR3 reads CASSQGTSGDEQYF. CDR3 in DNA: TGTGCCAGCAGCCAAGGGACTAGCGGGGACGAGCAGTACTTC. Based on the CDR3 plus reference TRBV11-2 and TRBJ2-7, the full variable domain is EAGVAQSPRYKIIEKRQSVAFWCNPISGHATLYWYQQILGQGPKLLIQFQNNGVVDDSQLPKDRFSAERLKGVDSTLKIQPAKLEDSAVYLCASSQGTSGDEQYFGPGTRLTVT.

This clone was counted once. The chain carries TRBV7-2 and TRBJ1-2, with 10 nucleotides matching TRBD1. CDR1 is SGHTA and CDR2 is FQGNSA in the germline V gene. CDR3 length: 16 residues. The ends lost 4 bases at V and 2 bases at J; junction bases unmatched: 7. The CDR3 region is CASSSVPGQGNYGYTF. CDR3 DNA: TGTGCCAGCAGCTCCGTCCCGGGACAGGGGAACTATGGCTACACCTTC. Full variable domain (outside the CDR3, taken from reference TRBV7-2 and TRBJ1-2): GAGVSQSPSNKVTEKGKDVELRCDPISGHTALYWYRQSLGQGLEFLIYFQGNSAPDKSGLPSDRFSAERTGGSVSTLTIQRTQQEDSAVYLCASSSVPGQGNYGYTFGSGTRLTVV.

This clone was seen just once. The chain employs TRBV5-1 and TRBJ2-1, with a weak D call TRBD2 (5 bases). V was cut by 5 bases and J by 0 bases, with 6 bases left in between. The CDR3 consists of 13 residues. The V gene's germline CDR1 is SGHRS and CDR2 YFSETQ. DNA of the CDR3: TGCGCCAGCAGTGCGGGCTCCTACAATGAGCAGTTCTTC. It specifies CASSAGSYNEQFF.

The chain joins TRBV11-1 to TRBJ2-2, with a weak D call TRBD2 (6 bases). Per the germline V gene, CDR1 is SGHAT and CDR2 is FQDESV (reference sequence). Trimming pared 5 bases from V and 4 bases from J, leaving 17 bases between. The CDR3 runs 16 residues. This chain's CDR3 is CASSRRGLLSTGELFF. The CDR3 nucleotides are TGTGCCAGCAGCAGGAGGGGACTTCTTTCCACCGGGGAGCTGTTTTTT.

CDR3 in amino acids: CSVGESRTGSYEQYF. CDR3 coding DNA: TGCAGCGTTGGTGAGAGTAGGACAGGCTCCTACGAGCAGTACTTC. The chain recombines TRBV29-1 with TRBJ2-7; the match to TRBD1 covers 7 bases. V shed 4 bases and J 0 bases; nucleotides not matched to a gene: 9. This CDR3 has 15 amino acids. CDR1 and CDR2 (germline): SQVTM, ANQGSEA.

This clone was observed a single time. The V call is TRBV29-1, the J call TRBJ2-1; 10 nucleotides agree with TRBD1. The junction had 7 bases not matched to a gene; V was cut back by 8 bases and J by 3 bases. CDR1 SQVTM and CDR2 ANQGSEA come from the germline V gene. This CDR3 has 14 residues. CDR3 region: CSLKTGGFYNEQFF. CDR3 nucleotide sequence: TGCAGCCTCAAGACAGGGGGCTTCTACAATGAGCAGTTCTTC.

The chain has TRBV2 and TRBJ2-7; 8 bases match TRBD2. V shed 5 bases and J 6 bases; nucleotides not matched to a gene: 15. The germline V gene encodes CDR1 SNHLY and CDR2 FYNNEI. This CDR3 comprises 16 residues. The CDR3 coding sequence is TGTGCCAGCAGTTTCTTTCCGGGACGGGGGGGTCTCGAGCAGTACTTC. It translates to CASSFFPGRGGLEQYF.

The V call is TRBV4-3, the J call TRBJ1-2; weak D call: TRBD1 (5 bases). From germline, CDR1 is LGHNA and CDR2 YSLEER. V was clipped by 0 bases and J by 3 bases, with 14 bases between them. This CDR3 has 16 amino acids. CDR3 sequence (DNA): TGCGCCAGCAGCCAAGATGGGTACATGGGGGACTATGGCTACACCTTC. As protein: CASSQDGYMGDYGYTF.

The rearrangement uses TRBV10-3 and TRBJ2-7, with D perhaps TRBD2 (5 bases). The CDR3 runs 11 residues. Germline V gene lookup returns CDR1 ENHRY and CDR2 SYGVKD. Trimming stripped 8 bases from V and 4 bases from J, with 9 bases between. The CDR3 region has the DNA TGTGCCATCGGCCGGGATTACGAGCAGTACTTC. Translating it yields CAIGRDYEQYF.